This T cell receptor (beta chain) was identified during a study of beta chain features in type 1 diabetes. Study overall: The number of sorted cells examined across all samples was 107,917,701. Findings and caveats of the study: Researchers caution that PCR might favor shorter templates, equally among patients and controls.

CDR1 SGDLS and CDR2 YYNGEE come from the germline V gene. V shed 4 bases and J shed 1 base, with 11 bases lying between them. This CDR3 has 14 amino acids. All of the sorted populations showed purity greater than 95%. In its sample, this clone was seen a few times. No antigen is known for it. The sequenced template was cDNA made from the entire isolated RNA. Assay: immunoSEQ multiplex PCR; the TCRdb copy retains only in-frame clones and omits some. Here the sample spans hundreds of thousands of clones, about 14% being singletons. The sample comprised naive CD4+ T cells from blood. The chain combines TRBV9 with TRBJ1-1; D might be TRBD1 (6 bases). The TCR was taken from a man younger than 30 in good health. CDR3 protein: CASSLGQRNTEAFF. As DNA, the CDR3 is TGTGCCAGCAGCCTCGGACAGCGGAACACTGAAGCTTTCTTT.